A selection of T cell receptor beta chains follows, all from one sample in a study of T-cell reconstitution after alpha-beta-depleted transplantation in children. MiXCR, run by TCRdb on the PCR reads, gives a single entry per CDR3 protein. This table has hundreds of thousands of distinct CDR3 sequences, 8% to 9.5% appearing once. The sample was PBMCs from the stem cell graft donor, taken from the stem cell graft. Receptor source: a human donor who donated a stem cell graft to a child with acute lymphoblastic leukemia. Each CDR3 is given with its conserved first and last residue. The order of the fields is CDR3 DNA, CDR3 protein, D gene, J gene, V gene, clone size. The D gene is left open where the match is weak. Clone size is not always given. Where it is, it says once, few, many or a class for expanded clones.

cdr3_nt: TGTGCCACCCTTCCTAAAGCGGGGGGGCGTGAGACCCAGTACTTC; cdr3_aa: CATLPKAGGRETQYF; d_call: TRBD2; j_call: TRBJ2-5; v_call: TRBV6-1; clone_size: few
cdr3_nt: TGCGCCAGCAGCCCACCGGGTGGCACAGATACGCAGTATTTT; cdr3_aa: CASSPPGGTDTQYF; d_call: -; j_call: TRBJ2-3; v_call: TRBV5-1; clone_size: few
cdr3_nt: TGCAGTGCCCCCACCGGACAGGGCTACATGAACACTGAAGCTTTCTTT; cdr3_aa: CSAPTGQGYMNTEAFF; d_call: TRBD1; j_call: TRBJ1-1; v_call: TRBV20-1; clone_size: many
cdr3_nt: TGTGCCAGCTCACGCGAAATAACGGGGGCTGGAAACACCATATATTTT; cdr3_aa: CASSREITGAGNTIYF; d_call: -; j_call: TRBJ1-3; v_call: TRBV18; clone_size: many
cdr3_nt: TGTGCCAGCAGCTTAACAACAGCCAGGGACAACTATGGCTACACCTTC; cdr3_aa: CASSLTTARDNYGYTF; d_call: -; j_call: TRBJ1-2; v_call: TRBV11-1; clone_size: few
cdr3_nt: TGCAGTGCGCCCCGGACTAGAAATCTAGGCGAGCAGTACTTC; cdr3_aa: CSAPRTRNLGEQYF; d_call: TRBD2; j_call: TRBJ2-7; v_call: TRBV20-1; clone_size: few
cdr3_nt: TGCGCCAGCAGCTTGAACGGGCGTATGGGGAAGGAGGAGCAGTTCTTC; cdr3_aa: CASSLNGRMGKEEQFF; d_call: -; j_call: TRBJ2-1; v_call: TRBV5-1; clone_size: -
cdr3_nt: TGCGCCAGCAGCCAAGAAGGGCAGGGGGCGAATCTAGCCAAAAACATTCAGTACTTC; cdr3_aa: CASSQEGQGANLAKNIQYF; d_call: TRBD1; j_call: TRBJ2-4; v_call: TRBV4-3; clone_size: -
cdr3_nt: TGTGCCAGCAGTCCCCAATTAGCCAAAAACATTCAGTACTTC; cdr3_aa: CASSPQLAKNIQYF; d_call: -; j_call: TRBJ2-4; v_call: TRBV6-1; clone_size: many
cdr3_nt: TGTGCCAGCAGCCTTAGCGGGGGCTTCTACAATGAGCAGTTCTTC; cdr3_aa: CASSLSGGFYNEQFF; d_call: TRBD2; j_call: TRBJ2-1; v_call: TRBV12-3/TRBV12-4; clone_size: -
cdr3_nt: TGCGCCAGCAGCTTTCCACAGGAAGATACGCAGTATTTT; cdr3_aa: CASSFPQEDTQYF; d_call: -; j_call: TRBJ2-3; v_call: TRBV5-1; clone_size: -
cdr3_nt: TGCGCCAGCAGCCCTAGGACCGGCGGGGAGCTGTTTTTT; cdr3_aa: CASSPRTGGELFF; d_call: -; j_call: TRBJ2-2; v_call: TRBV5-1; clone_size: -
cdr3_nt: TGTGCCAGCAGCTTAACCGTAGGGGGGGCCGGCTCGGCCACTGAAGCTTTCTTT; cdr3_aa: CASSLTVGGAGSATEAFF; d_call: -; j_call: TRBJ1-1; v_call: TRBV7-2; clone_size: -
cdr3_nt: TGCGCCAGCAGCCGGACTAGCGGGACTTCACAAGAGACCCAGTACTTC; cdr3_aa: CASSRTSGTSQETQYF; d_call: TRBD2; j_call: TRBJ2-5; v_call: TRBV5-1; clone_size: few
cdr3_nt: TGTGCCAGCAGTCCACCTAGATTGAACACCGGGGAGCTGTTTTTT; cdr3_aa: CASSPPRLNTGELFF; d_call: -; j_call: TRBJ2-2; v_call: TRBV12-3/TRBV12-4; clone_size: many
cdr3_nt: TGTGCCATCAGTGAAAATGAAGGGACAGTAATTTTCTACGAGCAGTACTTC; cdr3_aa: CAISENEGTVIFYEQYF; d_call: TRBD1; j_call: TRBJ2-7; v_call: TRBV10-3; clone_size: -
cdr3_nt: TGCAGTGCACCAGACCAGGGGGGCAACTATGGCTACACCTTC; cdr3_aa: CSAPDQGGNYGYTF; d_call: TRBD1; j_call: TRBJ1-2; v_call: TRBV20-1; clone_size: few
cdr3_nt: TGTGCCAGCAGCCAATATACAGGGGGCGCTAACTATGGCTACACCTTC; cdr3_aa: CASSQYTGGANYGYTF; d_call: TRBD1; j_call: TRBJ1-2; v_call: TRBV3-1; clone_size: few
cdr3_nt: TGTGCCAGCAGTCCAGGGACATCCGAAAACTATGGCTACACCTTC; cdr3_aa: CASSPGTSENYGYTF; d_call: -; j_call: TRBJ1-2; v_call: TRBV28; clone_size: few
cdr3_nt: TGCAGTGCTAGTCTCGGGACAGCTAACTATGGCTACACCTTC; cdr3_aa: CSASLGTANYGYTF; d_call: TRBD1; j_call: TRBJ1-2; v_call: TRBV20-1; clone_size: many
cdr3_nt: TGTGCCAGCAGCTACAGGACGGGACTAGCGGGGCAAAGCTCCTACAATGAGCAGTTCTTC; cdr3_aa: CASSYRTGLAGQSSYNEQFF; d_call: TRBD2; j_call: TRBJ2-1; v_call: TRBV12-3/TRBV12-4; clone_size: few
cdr3_nt: TGTGCCAGCAGTTACAACCCCAATACAGGGGCGCGAAATTCACCCCTCCACTTT; cdr3_aa: CASSYNPNTGARNSPLHF; d_call: TRBD1; j_call: TRBJ1-6; v_call: TRBV6-5; clone_size: few
cdr3_nt: TGTGCCAGCAGCTTGGTGGGAGGTGGACCGACTGAAGCTTTCTTT; cdr3_aa: CASSLVGGGPTEAFF; d_call: -; j_call: TRBJ1-1; v_call: TRBV5-5; clone_size: many
cdr3_nt: TGTGCCAGCAGCGCCGACTCGAGCCTCTACAATGAGCAGTTCTTC; cdr3_aa: CASSADSSLYNEQFF; d_call: -; j_call: TRBJ2-1; v_call: TRBV9; clone_size: -
cdr3_nt: TGCAGTGCTAGCAGAGGGTTGGTGAACACTGAAGCTTTCTTT; cdr3_aa: CSASRGLVNTEAFF; d_call: -; j_call: TRBJ1-1; v_call: TRBV20-1; clone_size: -
cdr3_nt: TGCAGCGTTGAAGATGGGACTCATGAGCAGTACTTC; cdr3_aa: CSVEDGTHEQYF; d_call: -; j_call: TRBJ2-7; v_call: TRBV29-1; clone_size: many
cdr3_nt: TGTGCCAGCAGTCATACCGGGACGGGGGGGATGAATGAGCAGTTCTTC; cdr3_aa: CASSHTGTGGMNEQFF; d_call: TRBD2; j_call: TRBJ2-1; v_call: TRBV6-2/TRBV6-3; clone_size: -
cdr3_nt: TGTGCCAGCAGCCAAACCGGGACTAGCGGGTTACACTCCTACGAGCAGTACTTC; cdr3_aa: CASSQTGTSGLHSYEQYF; d_call: TRBD2; j_call: TRBJ2-7; v_call: TRBV3-1; clone_size: -
cdr3_nt: TGCAGCGTTAGACAGGGGGGGCCGAACACCGGGGAGCTGTTTTTT; cdr3_aa: CSVRQGGPNTGELFF; d_call: TRBD1; j_call: TRBJ2-2; v_call: TRBV29-1; clone_size: -
cdr3_nt: TGCGCCAGCAGCACGGGACAGGGGGTTGGACAGCCCCAGCATTTT; cdr3_aa: CASSTGQGVGQPQHF; d_call: TRBD1; j_call: TRBJ1-5; v_call: TRBV5-1; clone_size: many
cdr3_nt: TGTGCCAGCAGCTTGGGGGGACAGGGTCCGACAGATACGCAGTATTTT; cdr3_aa: CASSLGGQGPTDTQYF; d_call: TRBD1; j_call: TRBJ2-3; v_call: TRBV5-5; clone_size: few
cdr3_nt: TGCGCCAGCAGCTTGGCAGTTTCCAGCGACCAAGAGACCCAGTACTTC; cdr3_aa: CASSLAVSSDQETQYF; d_call: -; j_call: TRBJ2-5; v_call: TRBV5-1; clone_size: -
cdr3_nt: TGTGCCAGCAGCCCAGGGTATTGGAATGGCTACACCTTC; cdr3_aa: CASSPGYWNGYTF; d_call: -; j_call: TRBJ1-2; v_call: TRBV7-2; clone_size: many
cdr3_nt: TGTGCCAGCAGCCAAGGAGCAGCCATGAACACTGAAGCTTTCTTT; cdr3_aa: CASSQGAAMNTEAFF; d_call: -; j_call: TRBJ1-1; v_call: TRBV3-1; clone_size: -
cdr3_nt: TGTGCCAGCAGTGAATTCTCGACAGGGAGCTATGGCTACACCTTC; cdr3_aa: CASSEFSTGSYGYTF; d_call: TRBD1; j_call: TRBJ1-2; v_call: TRBV6-1; clone_size: many
cdr3_nt: TGCGCCAGCAGTCTTCAGGGGGCTGGCACAGATACGCAGTATTTT; cdr3_aa: CASSLQGAGTDTQYF; d_call: TRBD1; j_call: TRBJ2-3; v_call: TRBV10-2; clone_size: many
cdr3_nt: TGTGCCAGCGGAAATAACAGGGGCCGGACTGAAGCTTTCTTT; cdr3_aa: CASGNNRGRTEAFF; d_call: TRBD1; j_call: TRBJ1-1; v_call: TRBV7-8; clone_size: many
cdr3_nt: TGTGCCAGCAGCGCTATAGGCGCCGGCACTGAAGCTTTCTTT; cdr3_aa: CASSAIGAGTEAFF; d_call: -; j_call: TRBJ1-1; v_call: TRBV13; clone_size: -
cdr3_nt: TGTGCCAGCAGCTTATTGGTGGAGCAGTACTTC; cdr3_aa: CASSLLVEQYF; d_call: -; j_call: TRBJ2-7; v_call: TRBV5-6; clone_size: -
cdr3_nt: TGCGCCAGCAGCCAAGGGGACAGGGAGAATTTGGGCTACACCTTC; cdr3_aa: CASSQGDRENLGYTF; d_call: TRBD1; j_call: TRBJ1-2; v_call: TRBV4-1; clone_size: -
cdr3_nt: TGTGCCAGCAGTTTTCTACCGGGGTCAGATACGCAGTATTTT; cdr3_aa: CASSFLPGSDTQYF; d_call: -; j_call: TRBJ2-3; v_call: TRBV6-2/TRBV6-3; clone_size: many
cdr3_nt: TGTGCCAGCAGTCCCCGTGGACAGGGGGACGTTAAGGAGCAGTACTTC; cdr3_aa: CASSPRGQGDVKEQYF; d_call: TRBD1; j_call: TRBJ2-7; v_call: TRBV12-3/TRBV12-4; clone_size: -
cdr3_nt: TGCGCCAGCAGGAGACCGGGACAGCTTGAGGATACGCAGTATTTT; cdr3_aa: CASRRPGQLEDTQYF; d_call: TRBD1; j_call: TRBJ2-3; v_call: TRBV5-1; clone_size: -
cdr3_nt: TGCGCCAGCAGCTTTGGGGGTTACCAAGAGACCCAGTACTTC; cdr3_aa: CASSFGGYQETQYF; d_call: -; j_call: TRBJ2-5; v_call: TRBV5-1; clone_size: few
cdr3_nt: TGTGCCAGCAGCAAAGAGGCGGGGACCACGGATACGCAGTATTTT; cdr3_aa: CASSKEAGTTDTQYF; d_call: -; j_call: TRBJ2-3; v_call: TRBV4-2; clone_size: many
cdr3_nt: TGTGCCAGCAGCTTAGCGTCCAGGGTGCAGACCCAGTACTTC; cdr3_aa: CASSLASRVQTQYF; d_call: -; j_call: TRBJ2-5; v_call: TRBV7-2; clone_size: many